The rows below give T cell receptor beta chains drawn from one sample of a study of blood T cell repertoires in COVID-19. Here immunoSEQ multiplex PCR was the method, and the copy in TCRdb shows in-frame clones only, minus some. The sample has 35,000 to 55,000 clones, roughly 90% seen once. The sequencing sample was made of peripheral blood. The receptors were gathered from a human donor in a cohort sampled during active COVID-19. CDR3s include the opening cysteine and the closing phenylalanine or tryptophan. The D gene is left open where the match is weak. A row's size may be missing; if present it is once, few, many or a size class.

D: -; V: TRBV5-1; size: -; J: TRBJ2-7; DNA: TGCGCCAGCAGCCCCTCCGGACTCCACTACGAGCAGTACTTC; CDR3: CASSPSGLHYEQYF
D: TRBD1; V: TRBV11-2; size: -; J: TRBJ1-2; DNA: TGTGCCAGCAGCTTAGACCGGGACAGGGAGAAAATAAACTATGGCTACACCTTC; CDR3: CASSLDRDREKINYGYTF
D: -; V: TRBV12-3/TRBV12-4; size: -; J: TRBJ2-1; DNA: TGTGCCAGCAGTGGTGGGGGAGGCCACAAGCAGTTCTTC; CDR3: CASSGGGGHKQFF
D: -; V: TRBV5-1; size: -; J: TRBJ2-7; DNA: TGCGCCAGCAGCTTGGTCCCCGTCTCCTACGAGCAGTACTTC; CDR3: CASSLVPVSYEQYF
D: TRBD2; V: TRBV29-1; size: -; J: TRBJ2-1; DNA: TGCAGCGTTGTTAAGACTAGCGGGAGAGATGAGCAGTTCTTC; CDR3: CSVVKTSGRDEQFF
D: -; V: TRBV5-1; size: -; J: TRBJ2-2; DNA: TGCGCCAGCAGCTTGGTACCCGGGGTAACCACCGGGGAGCTGTTTTTT; CDR3: CASSLVPGVTTGELFF
D: -; V: TRBV5-5; size: -; J: TRBJ1-2; DNA: TGTGCCAGCAGCCCACGCGGGCGGCAGCTTACTAACTATGGCTACACCTTC; CDR3: CASSPRGRQLTNYGYTF
D: TRBD2; V: TRBV3-1/TRBV3-2; size: -; J: TRBJ2-3; DNA: TGTGCCAGCAGCCAAAGAACTAGCGGAACTCTTCGGGATACGCAGTATTTT; CDR3: CASSQRTSGTLRDTQYF
D: TRBD1; V: TRBV5-4; size: -; J: TRBJ2-7; DNA: TGTGCCAGCAGCTTGGTACAGGGGTCCTCCTACGAGCAGTACTTC; CDR3: CASSLVQGSSYEQYF
D: TRBD1; V: TRBV5-1; size: once; J: TRBJ2-7; DNA: TGCGCCAGCAGCAGGGACAGTCCCTACGAGCAGTACTTC; CDR3: CASSRDSPYEQYF
D: TRBD1; V: TRBV7-9; size: -; J: TRBJ1-2; DNA: TGTGCCAGCAGCAATACACAGACAGGGGGCTATGGCTACACCTTC; CDR3: CASSNTQTGGYGYTF
D: TRBD2; V: TRBV15; size: -; J: TRBJ2-3; DNA: TGTGCCACCAGCAGAGAGATTAGCTCGGGAGGGCCGTCGACAGATACGCAGTATTTT; CDR3: CATSREISSGGPSTDTQYF
D: TRBD1; V: TRBV24-1; size: -; J: TRBJ2-7; DNA: TGTGCCACCAGTGAGTCCGGGTCCAGGGGGCCGAACACTTACGAGCAGTACTTC; CDR3: CATSESGSRGPNTYEQYF
D: -; V: TRBV19; size: -; J: TRBJ2-7; DNA: TGTGCCAGTAGTATAGACACGGACAGCTTTACCTACGAGCAGTACTTC; CDR3: CASSIDTDSFTYEQYF
D: -; V: TRBV29-1; size: -; J: TRBJ1-1; DNA: TGCAGCGCGATGACAGTAAACACTGAAGCTTTCTTT; CDR3: CSAMTVNTEAFF
D: -; V: TRBV6-6; size: -; J: TRBJ1-1; DNA: TGTGCCAGCATCGGGTCCACTGAAGCTTTCTTT; CDR3: CASIGSTEAFF
D: -; V: TRBV3-1/TRBV3-2; size: -; J: TRBJ2-1; DNA: TGTGCCAGCAGCCAAGTCGGACTGTCAGCGCCCAATGAGCAGTTCTTC; CDR3: CASSQVGLSAPNEQFF
D: -; V: TRBV14; size: -; J: TRBJ1-2; DNA: TGTGCCAGCAGCCAAGTCGGGACCGGGACAAGGGTTAGTGGCTACACCTTC; CDR3: CASSQVGTGTRVSGYTF
D: -; V: TRBV10-3; size: -; J: TRBJ1-6; DNA: TGTGCCATCAGTGAGTCCCAGGGTGCGGTCGGTCCCCTCCACTTT; CDR3: CAISESQGAVGPLHF
D: TRBD2; V: TRBV4-3; size: -; J: TRBJ2-3; DNA: TGCGCCAGCAGCCAAGATATCGGACTAGCGGGGGGTCTGGATACGCAGTATTTT; CDR3: CASSQDIGLAGGLDTQYF
D: TRBD2; V: TRBV9; size: -; J: TRBJ2-3; DNA: TGTGCCAGCAGCGCACGGACTAGCGGGGGGACTAGCACAGATACGCAGTATTTT; CDR3: CASSARTSGGTSTDTQYF
D: -; V: TRBV10-3; size: once; J: TRBJ1-1; DNA: TGTGCCATCAGGCCGGGGACACAGAACACTGAAGCTTTCTTT; CDR3: CAIRPGTQNTEAFF
D: -; V: TRBV30; size: -; J: TRBJ2-7; DNA: TGTGCCTGGAGTGTACGCGGGGCCCTCTCCTACGAGCAGTACTTC; CDR3: CAWSVRGALSYEQYF
D: -; V: TRBV2; size: -; J: TRBJ1-2; DNA: TGTGCCAGCAGTGAAAGACCGGACACGGACTATGGCTACACCTTC; CDR3: CASSERPDTDYGYTF
D: -; V: TRBV4-2; size: -; J: TRBJ1-5; DNA: TGTGCCAGCAGCCCCGGTCTTCTTCAGCCCCAGCATTTT; CDR3: CASSPGLLQPQHF
D: TRBD1; V: TRBV19; size: few; J: TRBJ1-3; DNA: TGTGCCAGTAGGAACTCCGGGACAGTTCTCTCTGGAAACACCATATATTTT; CDR3: CASRNSGTVLSGNTIYF
D: -; V: TRBV30; size: -; J: TRBJ1-6; DNA: TGTGCCTGGACACAGGGTGATTCACCCCTCCACTTT; CDR3: CAWTQGDSPLHF
D: TRBD1; V: TRBV4-1; size: -; J: TRBJ2-7; DNA: TGCGCCAGCAGCCAAGGCCGGTCCCGAGACAGGGGCTACGAGCAGTACTTC; CDR3: CASSQGRSRDRGYEQYF
D: -; V: TRBV7-2; size: -; J: TRBJ2-5; DNA: TGTGCCAGCAGCATACGACTACGAGAGACCCAGTACTTC; CDR3: CASSIRLRETQYF
D: -; V: TRBV12-5; size: -; J: TRBJ1-4; DNA: TGTGCTAGTGGGCTGGAGAGCTCTAATGAAAAACTGTTTTTT; CDR3: CASGLESSNEKLFF
D: -; V: TRBV4-3; size: -; J: TRBJ1-2; DNA: TGCGCCAGCAGCCAAGAGGACCAGGGGACCTATGGCTACACCTTC; CDR3: CASSQEDQGTYGYTF
D: -; V: TRBV19; size: -; J: TRBJ1-4; DNA: TGTGCCAGTAGTAGGGGGGGAACTAATGAAAAACTGTTTTTT; CDR3: CASSRGGTNEKLFF
D: TRBD2; V: TRBV30; size: -; J: TRBJ2-5; DNA: TGTGCCTGGAGTGTACGGACTAGCGGGGGGGCGTTTTTAGAGACCCAGTACTTC; CDR3: CAWSVRTSGGAFLETQYF
D: -; V: TRBV6-4; size: -; J: TRBJ2-3; DNA: TGTGCCAGCAGTGACGGCTCACGGGAAACAGATACGCAGTATTTT; CDR3: CASSDGSRETDTQYF
D: -; V: TRBV7-3; size: -; J: TRBJ2-2; DNA: TGTGCCAGCAGCTTTCTCGCGGGCGCGGACACCGGGGAGCTGTTTTTT; CDR3: CASSFLAGADTGELFF
D: -; V: TRBV12-3/TRBV12-4; size: once; J: TRBJ1-4; DNA: TGTGCCAGCAGTGGAGGGAGGGAAAAACTGTTTTTT; CDR3: CASSGGREKLFF
D: TRBD1; V: TRBV5-4; size: -; J: TRBJ2-7; DNA: TGTGCCAGCAGCCCAAGAACCACAGGGGGGGAGCAGTACTTC; CDR3: CASSPRTTGGEQYF